The entry below describes one T cell receptor (beta chain). This record comes from a study of beta chain features in type 1 diabetes. Since all of the isolated RNA was reverse transcribed, expressed TCRB transcripts were what got sequenced. TCRdb's table, derived via immunoSEQ multiplex PCR, lists solely in-frame clones and lacks some. The data hold 860,000 or so clones, with 15% to 20% observed a single time. This CDR3 region has 13 residues. The germline V gene has CDR1 MDHEN and CDR2 SYDVKM. V lost 5 bases to trimming and J lost 4 bases, with 11 bases between them. The chain couples TRBV28 to TRBJ2-5; no definite D call. The sample consisted of naive CD4+ T cells from blood. The sequence was collected from a woman between 18 and 29 years old in good health. The CDR3 sequence is CASSHGSIETQYF. The CDR3, as DNA: TGTGCCAGCAGTCATGGCAGTATAGAGACCCAGTACTTC. Complete variable domain (other parts from reference TRBV28 and TRBJ2-5): DVKVTQSSRYLVKRTGEKVFLECVQDMDHENMFWYRQDPGLGLRLIYFSYDVKMKEKGDIPEGYSVSREKKERFSLILESASTNQTSMYLCASSHGSIETQYFGPGTRLLVL.